The 3 T cell receptor beta chains below were found in one sample sequenced in a study of cytomegalovirus exposure and HLA in healthy donors. Amplification used 60 Vbeta primers and 13 Jbeta primers. Some clones are missing from TCRdb's copy, which holds only in-frame ones; the method was immunoSEQ multiplex PCR. The data contain around 130,000 clones, 80% to 90% of them singletons. Sequencing used PBMCs. The receptors were gathered from a man aged 45-65 years in good health and CMV-seronegative.

The rearrangement joins TRBV30 to TRBJ1-5; D not resolved. V was cut by 0 bases and J by 1 base, with 13 bases left in between. This CDR3 has 16 amino acids. The germline gives CDR1 GTSNPN, CDR2 SVGIG (reference sequence). The CDR3 region is CAWSVRGILSNQPQHF. The CDR3 DNA sequence: TGTGCCTGGAGTGTACGCGGGATTTTGAGCAATCAGCCCCAGCATTTT.

The chain couples TRBV20-1 to TRBJ1-1; D is unresolved. The CDR3 covers 11 residues. In germline, CDR1 is DFQATT, CDR2 SNEGSKA (reference sequence). V lost 0 bases and J 8 bases, leaving 7 bases between the germline ends. The CDR3 sequence is CSARDLLEAFF. The CDR3 DNA sequence: TGCAGTGCTAGAGATCTTTTAGAAGCTTTCTTT.

This clone was recorded only once. The chain has TRBV19 and TRBJ2-1, with TRBD2 as a possible D gene (6 bases). This CDR3 region has 14 residues. V lost 2 bases to trimming and J lost 6 bases, with 11 bases between them. Germline V CDR1 and CDR2: LNHDA, SQIVND (reference sequence). The CDR3 coding sequence is TGTGCCAGTAGTATACCGGTCGGGGGCAATGAGCAGTTCTTC. Translation: CASSIPVGGNEQFF.